The TCR beta chain described here comes from a study of T cell repertoires in cytomegalovirus infection. Study-wide context: Signatures in public TCR beta sequences pointed to both CMV infection and matching HLA type. Findings and caveats of the study: The study found HLA-C-restricted CMV-specific TCR beta clonotypes dominating the ex vivo response.

This clonotype was seen at least ten times. Its antigen is as yet unknown. CDR3 length: 12 amino acids. Germline loops: CDR1 MGHDK, CDR2 SYGVNS. Trimming took 7 bases from V and 2 from J, leaving 8 bases between them. TCRdb reanalysed the reads using MiXCR and keeps one entry per CDR3 protein. This sample has some 130,000 distinct CDR3 sequences, with approximately 9.2% found just once. The sequence was collected from a human donor in good health (CMV status not recorded). Some clones in this sample may be carry-over from other donors' samples. The V and J genes are TRBV25-1 and TRBJ1-2; tentatively, D is TRBD1 (5 bases). Sequencing was carried out using PBMCs. As DNA, the CDR3 is TGTGCCAGCAAGGGACGGAACTATGGCTACACCTTC. This codes for CASKGRNYGYTF.